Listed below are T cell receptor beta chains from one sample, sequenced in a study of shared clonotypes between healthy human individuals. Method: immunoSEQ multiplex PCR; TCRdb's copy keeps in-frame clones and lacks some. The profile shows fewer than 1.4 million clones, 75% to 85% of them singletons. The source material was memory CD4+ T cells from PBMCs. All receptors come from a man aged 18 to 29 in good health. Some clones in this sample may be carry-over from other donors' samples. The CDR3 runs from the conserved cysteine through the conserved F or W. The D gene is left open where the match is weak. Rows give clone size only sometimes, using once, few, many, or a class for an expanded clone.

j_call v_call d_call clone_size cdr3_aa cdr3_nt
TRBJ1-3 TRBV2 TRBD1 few CASSEGVGGAVSF TGTGCCAGCAGTGAAGGGGTAGGGGGCGCCGTTTCTTTT
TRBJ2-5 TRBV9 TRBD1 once CASSPGTEQETQYF TGTGCCAGCAGCCCGGGGACAGAGCAAGAGACCCAGTACTTC
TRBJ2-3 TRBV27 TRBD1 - CASSYGTGLEGTQYF TGTGCCAGCAGTTACGGGACAGGGCTCGAGGGTACGCAGTATTTT
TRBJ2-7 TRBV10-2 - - CASSESLGPYEQYF TGCGCCAGCAGTGAGAGTCTGGGGCCCTACGAGCAGTACTTC
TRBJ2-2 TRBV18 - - CASSPPSGNTGELFF TGTGCCAGCTCACCACCGTCTGGGAACACCGGGGAGCTGTTTTTT
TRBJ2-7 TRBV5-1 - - CASSPRGSNYEQYF TGCGCCAGCAGCCCCAGGGGATCCAACTACGAGCAGTACTTC
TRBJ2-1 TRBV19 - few CASSMRESEQFF TGTGCCAGTAGTATGAGGGAGTCTGAGCAGTTCTTC
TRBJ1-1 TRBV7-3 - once CASSFRGHTEAFF TGTGCCAGCAGCTTCCGGGGGCACACTGAAGCTTTCTTT
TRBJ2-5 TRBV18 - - CASSLIEETQYF TGTGCCAGCTCACTCATCGAAGAGACCCAGTACTTC
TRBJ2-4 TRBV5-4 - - CASSQAYPVNIQYF TGTGCCAGCAGCCAGGCCTATCCGGTGAACATTCAGTACTTC
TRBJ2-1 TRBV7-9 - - CASTSSQTRADEQFF TGTGCCAGCACCTCTTCCCAAACTAGAGCCGATGAGCAGTTCTTC
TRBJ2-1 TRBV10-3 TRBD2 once CAIRPGTSGDRSYNEQFF TGTGCCATCAGACCCGGGACTAGCGGGGATCGGTCCTACAATGAGCAGTTCTTC
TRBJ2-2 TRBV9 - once CASSAGDRLYTGELFF TGTGCCAGCAGCGCTGGGGATCGGTTGTACACCGGGGAGCTGTTTTTT